This TCR beta chain came from a study of human T cells and chemical hapten exposure. Overall study results and limits: Relative to controls, expanded TCRs formed significantly more large CDR3 similarity clusters.

Time point indicated: pre-sensitization, week 0. Regarding treatment: therapeutic diphenylcyclopropenone sensitization with weekly scalp DPC. MiXCR, run by TCRdb on the RACE reads, gives a single entry per CDR3 protein. The sample carries approximately 320,000 distinct CDR3 sequences, around 5.5% recorded once. The V and J ends lost 4 bases and 4 bases, in that order; junction bases with no gene match: 4. Germline values: CDR1 SGHTA, CDR2 FQGNSA. This CDR3 has 14 residues. Comment on this clonotype: Antigen: not known.

The receptor comes from a woman under 30 with alopecia areata. Some clones in this sample may be carry-over from other donors' samples. The sequences come from whole blood, collected in connection with sensitization to the hapten diphenylcyclopropenone (DPC). V usage is TRBV7-2 and J usage is TRBJ2-5; TRBD1 matches 9 bases. CDR3 sequence: CASSSRDRAETQYF. Here the CDR3 DNA reads TGTGCCAGCAGCTCCCGGGACAGGGCAGAGACCCAGTACTTC.